The 23 T cell receptor beta chains below were found in one sample sequenced in a study of blood T cell repertoires in COVID-19. Method: immunoSEQ multiplex PCR; TCRdb's copy keeps in-frame clones and lacks some. The sample lists about 180,000 clones; 85% to 90% were seen once. Sequencing was carried out using peripheral blood. These TCRs come from a man between 65 and 85 years old with active or convalescent COVID-19.

This chain uses TRBV5-8 with TRBJ2-7, with D perhaps TRBD2 (6 bases). Trimming removed 5 bases from V and 4 bases from J, with 16 bases in between. CDR1 and CDR2 (germline): SGHTS, YDEGEE. The CDR3 is made up of 14 amino acids. CDR3 loop: CASRARDGGYEQYF. As DNA, the CDR3 is TGTGCCAGCAGGGCCCGGGACGGGGGATACGAGCAGTACTTC.

V is TRBV7-9 and J is TRBJ1-1, with D possibly being TRBD1 (5 bases). The CDR3 sequence is 13 residues long. Germline CDR1 is SEHNR and CDR2 is FQNEAQ (reference sequence). V lost 1 base and J 6 bases, leaving 9 bases between the germline ends. In nucleotides, the CDR3 is TGTGCCAGCAGCTTAGTAGGGGTCGCTGAAGCTTTCTTT. This translates into CASSLVGVAEAFF. Supplemented by reference TRBV7-9 and TRBJ1-1, the full variable domain reads DTGVSQNPRHKITKRGQNVTFRCDPISEHNRLYWYRQTLGQGPEFLTYFQNEAQLEKSRLLSDRFSAERPKGSFSTLEIQRTEQGDSAMYLCASSLVGVAEAFFGQGTRLTVV.

This chain uses TRBV13 with TRBJ1-2, with unresolved D. CDR3 length: 19 residues. Trimming stripped 5 bases from V and 3 bases from J, with 28 bases between. From germline, CDR1 is PRHDT and CDR2 FYEKMQ (reference sequence). CDR3 sequence: CASSPRRARVTGGYYGYTF. The CDR3 DNA reads as TGTGCCAGCAGCCCAAGGAGGGCACGGGTGACGGGAGGATACTATGGCTACACCTTC.

The DNA of the CDR3 is TGTGCCAGCAGCAGGGCCTATGGCTACACCTTC. This encodes CASSRAYGYTF. J is TRBJ1-2 and V is TRBV12-3 or TRBV12-4, with D possibly matching TRBD1 (5 bases). Trimming cost V 6 bases and J 4 bases, with 6 bases left between them. The CDR3 is 11 amino acids.

The chain links TRBV7-2 to TRBJ2-1, with 9 bases aligning to TRBD1. Germline loops: CDR1 SGHTA, CDR2 FQGNSA. V shed 7 bases, J shed 2 bases, and the junction held 6 bases outside the gene matches. CDR3 size: 15 residues. Written as DNA, the CDR3 is TGTGCCAGCACCTCCGGGACAGGGCCCTACAATGAGCAGTTCTTC. This gives the protein CASTSGTGPYNEQFF.

V and J are TRBV7-3 and TRBJ2-6, with TRBD1 as a possible D gene (6 bases). CDR3 size: 17 residues. CDR1 SGHTA and CDR2 FQGTGA come from the germline V gene. Trimming removed 5 bases at V and 0 bases at J, with 14 bases between. Written as DNA, the CDR3 is TGTGCCAGCAGCGAGAACTCCAGGGGCTCTGGGGCCAACGTCCTGACTTTC. The encoded protein is CASSENSRGSGANVLTF.

In its sample, this clone was seen a few times. The chain carries TRBV6-5 and TRBJ2-7; 8 bases map to TRBD1. CDR3 size: 15 residues. Germline CDR1 is MNHEY and CDR2 is SVGAGI. J gave up 4 bases and V 8 bases, and 13 bases lay outside the gene matches. The CDR3 reads CASRQGAQPVYEQYF. In nucleotides, the CDR3 is TGTGCCAGCCGGCAGGGGGCTCAACCGGTTTACGAGCAGTACTTC.

This sequence joins TRBV19 and TRBJ2-1; a possible D gene is TRBD2 (5 bases). In germline, CDR1 is LNHDA, CDR2 SQIVND (reference sequence). Trimming removed 5 bases at V and 4 bases at J, with 15 bases between. CDR3 length: 15 residues. The CDR3 region has the DNA TGTGCCAGTAGTTTCGTTAGCGCCCCATACAATGAGCAGTTCTTC. Its protein product is CASSFVSAPYNEQFF.

The gene calls are TRBV6-2 or TRBV6-3 and TRBJ2-7; 9 bases match TRBD2. Trimming removed 2 bases from V and 6 bases from J; junction bases left unmatched: 11. Germline CDR1 is MNHEY and CDR2 is SVGEGT. The CDR3 spans 16 residues. CDR3 amino acids: CASSYGVAGVRREQYF. DNA for the CDR3: TGTGCCAGCAGTTACGGGGTAGCGGGAGTACGGCGCGAGCAGTACTTC.

The CDR3 nucleotides read TGTGCCAGCAGCGTAGGGCCGAAATCCGATGCAGATACGCAGTATTTT. Its translation is CASSVGPKSDADTQYF. This rearrangement joins TRBV9 to TRBJ2-3, with D unclear. This CDR3 is built from 16 residues. The ends were cut back, 0 bases at V and 4 bases at J, with 15 bases in the middle. Germline CDR1 and CDR2: SGDLS and YYNGEE.

The chain has TRBV5-1 and TRBJ1-3; 8 bases fit TRBD1. CDR1 and CDR2 (germline): SGHRS, YFSETQ. The CDR3 loop spans 15 amino acids. V shed 0 bases and J 4 bases; nucleotides not matched to a gene: 3. The CDR3 region is CASSLGTGLGNTIYF. The DNA for the CDR3 is TGCGCCAGCAGCTTGGGGACAGGGTTGGGAAACACCATATATTTT.

The J gene is TRBJ1-5, the V gene TRBV19; D unclear. The CDR3 contains 13 residues. CDR1 is LNHDA, CDR2 SQIVND, per germline (reference sequence). Trimming pared 5 bases from V and 9 bases from J, leaving 14 bases between. The CDR3 nucleotides read TGTGCCAGTAGTCCTGGTCAGCGCTGGCCCCAGCATTTT. It translates to CASSPGQRWPQHF.

The genes are TRBV9 and TRBJ2-1; D might be TRBD2 (7 bases). The CDR3 is made up of 17 amino acids. V was trimmed by 4 bases and J by 10 bases, leaving 27 bases between them. Germline values: CDR1 SGDLS, CDR2 YYNGEE. Here the CDR3 reads CASSPSLWGGGGREQFF. The DNA for the CDR3 is TGTGCCAGCAGCCCCAGCCTTTGGGGCGGGGGCGGCAGGGAGCAGTTCTTC. The entire variable domain, with the rest obtained from reference TRBV9 and TRBJ2-1, is as follows: DSGVTQTPKHLITATGQRVTLRCSPRSGDLSVYWYQQSLDQGLQFLIQYYNGEERAKGNILERFSAQQFPDLHSELNLSSLELGDSALYFCASSPSLWGGGGREQFFGPGTRLTVL.

This chain uses TRBV6-5 with TRBJ1-1; TRBD1 matches at 7 bases. V gave up 11 bases and J gave up 4 bases; unmatched junction bases: 4. The V gene's germline CDR1 is MNHEY and CDR2 SVGAGI. The CDR3 is 11 amino acids. CDR3 sequence reads: CAAQGGTEAFF. CDR3 sequence (DNA): TGTGCCGCCCAGGGGGGCACTGAAGCTTTCTTT.

The count of this clone is one. This chain uses TRBV2 with TRBJ1-5; D is possibly TRBD1 (6 bases). V lost 8 bases to trimming and J lost 2 bases, with 10 bases between them. This CDR3 has 13 residues. CDR1 and CDR2 (germline): SNHLY, FYNNEI. The CDR3 DNA follows: TGTGCCAGCCACTGGACAGGCAATCAGCCCCAGCATTTT. Its translation: CASHWTGNQPQHF.

This chain uses TRBV19 with TRBJ1-4, with 10 positions matching TRBD1. CDR1 and CDR2 from the germline V gene are LNHDA and SQIVND (reference sequence). This CDR3 is built from 15 residues. V lost 5 bases to trimming and J lost 7 bases; unmatched junction nucleotides: 7. DNA of the CDR3: TGTGCCAGTAGTCCCCGGACAGGGGGAAGTGAAAAACTGTTTTTT. Its translation is CASSPRTGGSEKLFF.

The rearrangement uses TRBV7-2 and TRBJ2-6, with TRBD1 matching over 8 bases. The V and J ends lost 4 bases and 0 bases, in that order; junction bases with no gene match: 5. Germline-derived CDR1 and CDR2 are SGHTA and FQGNSA. The CDR3 length is 17 residues. The CDR3 region is CASSSGTGLSGANVLTF. The CDR3 DNA reads as TGTGCCAGCAGCTCCGGGACAGGCCTCTCTGGGGCCAACGTCCTGACTTTC. The full variable domain, with the rest looked up from reference TRBV7-2 and TRBJ2-6, is GAGVSQSPSNKVTEKGKDVELRCDPISGHTALYWYRQSLGQGLEFLIYFQGNSAPDKSGLPSDRFSAERTGGSVSTLTIQRTQQEDSAVYLCASSSGTGLSGANVLTFGAGSRLTVL.

The CDR3 DNA reads as TGTGCCAGCAGCCGACAGGCCCAGGGGAATCAGCCCCAGCATTTT. Protein sequence: CASSRQAQGNQPQHF. The chain uses TRBV6-5 and TRBJ1-5; D possibly corresponds to TRBD1 (6 bases). V gave up 6 bases and J gave up 4 bases, with 16 bases separating them. The CDR3 has 15 residues. Germline CDR1 and CDR2: MNHEY and SVGAGI.

The gene calls are TRBV11-2 and TRBJ2-7, with 9 bases fitting TRBD1. V lost 2 bases, J lost 4 bases, and 6 bases stayed unmatched. The CDR3 consists of 15 residues. Germline V lookup: CDR1 SGHAT, CDR2 FQNNGV. The CDR3 region has the DNA TGTGCCAGCAGCTTATGGACAGGGGCTATGTACGAGCAGTACTTC. Translation gives CASSLWTGAMYEQYF.

The CDR3 nucleotides are TGTGCCAGCAGCTTGGGGACAGTGCTGGAAGCTTTCTTT. As protein: CASSLGTVLEAFF. V and J are TRBV5-6 and TRBJ1-1; tentative D call: TRBD1 (6 bases). The CDR3 length is 13 residues. Between the trimmed V and J ends, which lost 0 bases and 8 bases, there was a span of 11 bases. Germline CDR1 is SGHDT and CDR2 is YYEEEE. Looking up the rest from reference TRBV5-6 and TRBJ1-1 gives the full variable domain: DAGVTQSPTHLIKTRGQQVTLRCSPKSGHDTVSWYQQALGQGPQFIFQYYEEEERQRGNFPDRFSGHQFPNYSSELNVNALLLGDSALYLCASSLGTVLEAFFGQGTRLTVV.

The chain couples TRBV7-2 to TRBJ1-2; D might be TRBD1 (5 bases). The CDR3 has 15 amino acids. Per the germline V gene, CDR1 is SGHTA and CDR2 is FQGNSA. V was cut by 7 bases and J by 4 bases, with 19 bases left in between. CDR3 nucleotide sequence: TGTGCCAGCATCCACTCAGCGGGGGTGGGCTATGGCTACACCTTC. Translating gives CASIHSAGVGYGYTF. Variable domain in full (rest from reference TRBV7-2 and TRBJ1-2): GAGVSQSPSNKVTEKGKDVELRCDPISGHTALYWYRQSLGQGLEFLIYFQGNSAPDKSGLPSDRFSAERTGGSVSTLTIQRTQQEDSAVYLCASIHSAGVGYGYTFGSGTRLTVV.

In its sample, this clone was seen once. This rearrangement joins TRBV9 to TRBJ1-1; 8 bases match TRBD1. The germline V gene has CDR1 SGDLS and CDR2 YYNGEE. The CDR3 contains 14 residues. The junction had 3 bases not matched to a gene; V was cut back by 5 bases and J by 0 bases. The CDR3 DNA follows: TGTGCCAGCAGTAGGGACAGGCTGAACACTGAAGCTTTCTTT. This codes for CASSRDRLNTEAFF.

This chain links TRBV10-2 with TRBJ1-2; TRBD1 matches at 9 bases. V was clipped by 6 bases and J by 7 bases; unmatched bases: 6. From germline, CDR1 is WSHSY and CDR2 SAAADI. The CDR3 length is 13 residues. The DNA of the CDR3 is TGCGCCAGCAGCACTGACAGGGGGACTGGCTACACCTTC. Translation: CASSTDRGTGYTF.